Each of the 20 T cell receptor beta chains below was sequenced from the same sample in a study of blood T cell repertoires in COVID-19. Using immunoSEQ multiplex PCR, the repertoire was profiled, and TCRdb retains in-frame clones only, with some absent. The sample gives some 270,000 clones, about four fifths of which show up once; more than 3% is in the top ten. Sequencing was done on a sample of PBMCs or T cells enriched from blood (not recorded which). The receptor source for this set is a man aged 50-59 years who had recovered from COVID-19.

The chain has TRBV5-1 and TRBJ2-1; 13 positions match TRBD2. Trimming removed 4 bases from V and 10 bases from J; junction bases left unmatched: 8. The CDR3 runs 15 residues. The germline V gene has CDR1 SGHRS and CDR2 YFSETQ. The CDR3 sequence: CASSPDGLAGAEQFF. Here the CDR3 DNA reads TGCGCCAGCAGCCCTGACGGACTAGCGGGGGCCGAGCAGTTCTTC.

In this sample, this clone turned up a few times. V gene TRBV11-2 combines with J gene TRBJ2-7; TRBD1 agrees at 7 bases. In germline, CDR1 is SGHAT, CDR2 FQNNGV. With V trimmed by 5 bases and J by 1 base, 8 bases remained unmatched. This CDR3 has 15 amino acids. The CDR3: CASSQILQGSYEQYF. The CDR3 coding sequence is TGTGCCAGCAGCCAAATTCTACAGGGGTCCTACGAGCAGTACTTC.

This clone has only a few counts. The chain is built from TRBV4-1 and TRBJ1-2; 7 nucleotides match TRBD1. V was clipped by 7 bases and J by 8 bases; unmatched bases: 13. This CDR3 contains 14 residues. Germline V gene lookup returns CDR1 MGHRA and CDR2 YSYEKL. Here the CDR3 reads CASKPDRDVNGYTF. In DNA form, the CDR3 reads TGCGCCAGCAAACCCGACAGGGACGTTAACGGCTACACCTTC.

The J gene is TRBJ2-1, the V gene TRBV11-3; TRBD2 matches 9 bases. Germline CDR1 reads SGHNT; CDR2 reads YENEEA. The CDR3 consists of 15 residues. The V gene end was trimmed by 4 bases and the J gene end by 7 bases; junction bases not matched to a gene: 8. DNA for the CDR3: TGTGCCAGCAGCTCCCTAGCGGGGTTCGGGAATGAGCAGTTCTTC. This translates into CASSSLAGFGNEQFF.

The chain has TRBV19 and TRBJ1-5; 9 positions agree with TRBD1. This CDR3 is built from 15 residues. With 3 bases clipped from V and 3 bases from J, the junction kept 3 bases outside the gene matches. CDR1 LNHDA and CDR2 SQIVND come from the germline V gene (reference sequence). The CDR3 DNA sequence: TGTGCCAGTAGTATGGACAGGGGCGACAATCAGCCCCAGCATTTT. Its protein is CASSMDRGDNQPQHF. The variable domain in full, with the rest retrieved from reference TRBV19 and TRBJ1-5, is DGGITQSPKYLFRKEGQNVTLSCEQNLNHDAMYWYRQDPGQGLRLIYYSQIVNDFQKGDIAEGYSVSREKKESFPLTVTSAQKNPTAFYLCASSMDRGDNQPQHFGDGTRLSIL.

CDR3 DNA: TGTGCCTGGAGTGTACCAGGGCTCTCAACTAATGAAAAACTGTTTTTT. This translates into CAWSVPGLSTNEKLFF. The chain joins TRBV30 to TRBJ1-4; maybe TRBD1 (5 bases). The germline gives CDR1 GTSNPN, CDR2 SVGIG (reference sequence). CDR3 length: 16 residues. V was cut by 0 bases and J by 0 bases, with 11 bases left in between.

The chain combines TRBV7-9 with TRBJ1-3; 9 nucleotides line up with TRBD1. Germline CDR1 and CDR2: SEHNR and FQNEAQ (reference sequence). V lost 6 bases and J lost 4; bases outside the gene matches: 4. This CDR3 contains 14 residues. CDR3 nucleotide sequence: TGTGCCAGCAGGAGACAGGGGGACGGAAACACCATATATTTT. Translation: CASRRQGDGNTIYF.

The chain couples TRBV7-9 to TRBJ2-1, with D perhaps TRBD2 (5 bases). The ends were cut back, 1 base at V and 3 bases at J, with 13 bases in the middle. This CDR3 region has 16 residues. Looked up from germline, CDR1 is SEHNR and CDR2 is FQNEAQ (reference sequence). CDR3 residues: CASSLVMGRGYNEQFF. The CDR3, as DNA: TGTGCCAGCAGCTTAGTTATGGGTCGGGGCTACAATGAGCAGTTCTTC.

This chain links TRBV7-9 with TRBJ1-1; a possible D gene is TRBD1 (5 bases). Germline CDR1 SEHNR, CDR2 FQNEAQ (reference sequence). The CDR3 has 16 amino acids. Trimming removed 1 base from V and 1 base from J, with 13 bases in between. CDR3 bases: TGTGCCAGCAGCTTAGAGCCAGGGTGGAAGAACACTGAAGCTTTCTTT. This translates into CASSLEPGWKNTEAFF.

The V call is TRBV5-1, the J call TRBJ2-2; TRBD1 is a possible D gene (5 bases). Germline CDR1 SGHRS, CDR2 YFSETQ. This CDR3 region has 17 residues. V dropped 4 bases and J dropped 3 bases, with 19 bases sitting between them. Written as DNA, the CDR3 is TGCGCCAGCAGCCGCTTGGGTGTGCAGGGCCACACCGGGGAGCTGTTTTTT. Its protein is CASSRLGVQGHTGELFF.

The chain links TRBV9 to TRBJ2-6; no firm D call. The germline V gene has CDR1 SGDLS and CDR2 YYNGEE. V was pared by 0 bases and J by 0 bases, with 13 bases between. The CDR3 runs to 18 residues. CDR3 sequence: CASSVALGRSSGANVLTF. The CDR3 bases are TGTGCCAGCAGCGTAGCCCTCGGCAGGTCCTCTGGGGCCAACGTCCTGACTTTC.

The genes are TRBV5-4 and TRBJ2-7, with 11 bases identical to TRBD1. V lost 4 bases to trimming and J lost 3 bases; unmatched junction nucleotides: 6. CDR3 length: 15 amino acids. Germline CDR1 reads SGHNT; CDR2 reads YYREEE (reference sequence). CDR3 sequence: CASSKTGTGGYEQYF. The CDR3, as DNA: TGTGCCAGCAGCAAAACCGGGACAGGGGGCTACGAGCAGTACTTC.

J is TRBJ2-7 and V is TRBV5-5; a possible D gene is TRBD1 (6 bases). Germline CDR1 is SGHKS and CDR2 is YYEKEE (reference sequence). This CDR3 comprises 15 residues. Trimming removed 3 bases at V and 2 bases at J, with 15 bases between. CDR3 amino acids: CASSSRQDRPYEQYF. CDR3 nucleotide sequence: TGTGCCAGCAGCTCCCGACAGGACCGACCCTACGAGCAGTACTTC.

V and J are TRBV9 and TRBJ2-1, with 12 bases aligning to TRBD2. From germline, CDR1 is SGDLS and CDR2 YYNGEE. The CDR3 runs 14 residues. Unmatched junction bases numbered 4, after V lost 3 bases and J lost 9 bases. The CDR3 spells CASSASGGAGEQFF. The CDR3 DNA reads as TGTGCCAGCAGCGCTAGCGGGGGGGCCGGTGAGCAGTTCTTC.

V gene TRBV3-1 (or the pseudogene TRBV3-2) combines with J gene TRBJ2-3; D might be TRBD2 (6 bases). This CDR3 is 15 amino acids long. Trimming pared 6 bases from V and 1 base from J, leaving 14 bases between. Germline CDR1 and CDR2: LGHDT and YNNKEL (reference sequence). The CDR3 DNA reads as TGTGCCAGCAGGCAGCGGGCTGTAGGCACAGATACGCAGTATTTT. It codes for CASRQRAVGTDTQYF.

This chain joins TRBV10-2 and TRBJ1-4; 7 bases fit TRBD1. V trimming: 8 bases; J trimming: 5 bases; junction bases outside the gene matches: 5. The CDR3 totals 13 residues. Germline V gene sequence: CDR1 WSHSY, CDR2 SAAADI. The CDR3 sequence: CASAGTVNEKLFF. Written as DNA, the CDR3 is TGCGCCAGCGCCGGGACAGTCAATGAAAAACTGTTTTTT.

The chain recombines TRBV7-3 with TRBJ2-1; TRBD2 aligns across 13 bases. This CDR3 has 19 residues. Germline V CDR1 and CDR2: SGHTA, FQGTGA. V dropped 5 bases and J dropped 8; count of bases not matched to a gene: 18. The CDR3 DNA sequence: TGTGCCAGCAGCCCCCTGGGAGGGACTAGCGGGGTGTTGGGGGATGAGCAGTTCTTC. Translation: CASSPLGGTSGVLGDEQFF. The full variable domain, in which reference TRBV7-3 and TRBJ2-1 provide the parts outside the CDR3, is GAGVSQTPSNKVTEKGKYVELRCDPISGHTALYWYRQSLGQGPEFLIYFQGTGAADDSGLPNDRFFAVRPEGSVSTLKIQRTERGDSAVYLCASSPLGGTSGVLGDEQFFGPGTRLTVL.

The chain couples TRBV5-1 to TRBJ1-3; unclear D gene. Germline lookup yields CDR1 SGHRS and CDR2 YFSETQ. V was clipped by 0 bases and J by 0 bases, with 13 bases between them. The CDR3 loop spans 17 amino acids. CDR3 amino acids: CASSLALTTYSGNTIYF. DNA for the CDR3: TGCGCCAGCAGCTTGGCCCTGACTACCTACTCTGGAAACACCATATATTTT.

The chain combines TRBV30 with TRBJ1-1; a possible D gene is TRBD1 (5 bases). V was cut by 0 bases and J by 1 base, with 18 bases left in between. CDR3 size: 17 residues. From germline, CDR1 is GTSNPN and CDR2 SVGIG (reference sequence). CDR3 sequence reads: CAWSVKVLSRENTEAFF. CDR3 coding DNA: TGTGCCTGGAGTGTAAAGGTATTGTCCAGGGAGAACACTGAAGCTTTCTTT.

CDR3 DNA sequence: TGCGCCAGCAGCCAAGATCGGGGGGGTACTGGAAACACCATATATTTT. Encoded protein: CASSQDRGGTGNTIYF. The chain links TRBV4-1 to TRBJ1-3; D is possibly TRBD1 (5 bases). Between the trimmed V and J ends, which lost 0 bases and 2 bases, there was a span of 11 bases. CDR3 length: 16 residues. The germline V gene has CDR1 MGHRA and CDR2 YSYEKL.